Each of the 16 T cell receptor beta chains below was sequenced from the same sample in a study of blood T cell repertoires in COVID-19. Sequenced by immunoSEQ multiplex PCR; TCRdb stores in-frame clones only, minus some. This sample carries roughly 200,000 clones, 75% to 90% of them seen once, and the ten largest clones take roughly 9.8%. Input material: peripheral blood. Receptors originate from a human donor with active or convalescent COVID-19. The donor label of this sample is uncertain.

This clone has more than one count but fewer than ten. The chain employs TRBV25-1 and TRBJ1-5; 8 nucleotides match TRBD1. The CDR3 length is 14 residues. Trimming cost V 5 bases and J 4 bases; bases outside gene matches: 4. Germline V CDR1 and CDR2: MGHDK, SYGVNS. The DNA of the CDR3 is TGTGCCAGCAGTCCGGACAGGGAGAATCAGCCCCAGCATTTT. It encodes CASSPDRENQPQHF.

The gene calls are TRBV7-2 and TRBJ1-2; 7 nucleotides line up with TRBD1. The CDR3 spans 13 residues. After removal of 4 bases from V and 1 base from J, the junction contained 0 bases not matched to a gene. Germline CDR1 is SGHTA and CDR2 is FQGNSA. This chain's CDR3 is CASSWDSNYGYTF. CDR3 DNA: TGTGCCAGCAGCTGGGACAGTAACTATGGCTACACCTTC.

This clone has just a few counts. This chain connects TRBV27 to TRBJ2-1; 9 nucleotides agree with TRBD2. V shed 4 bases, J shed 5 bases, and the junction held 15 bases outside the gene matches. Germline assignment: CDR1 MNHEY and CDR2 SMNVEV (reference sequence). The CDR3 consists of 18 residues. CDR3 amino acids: CASSSLRLVAGDHNEQFF. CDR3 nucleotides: TGTGCCAGCAGTTCCCTAAGGTTGGTAGCGGGAGATCACAATGAGCAGTTCTTC.

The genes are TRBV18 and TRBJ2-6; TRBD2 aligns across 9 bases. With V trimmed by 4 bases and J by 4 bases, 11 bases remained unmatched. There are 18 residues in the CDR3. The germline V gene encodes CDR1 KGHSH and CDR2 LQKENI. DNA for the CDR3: TGTGCCAGCTCACAGCTTTCTAGCGGGAACCCCGGGGCCAACGTCCTGACTTTC. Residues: CASSQLSSGNPGANVLTF. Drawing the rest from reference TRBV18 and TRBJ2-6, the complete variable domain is NAGVMQNPRHLVRRRGQEARLRCSPMKGHSHVYWYRQLPEEGLKFMVYLQKENIIDESGMPKERFSAEFPKEGPSILRIQQVVRGDSAAYFCASSQLSSGNPGANVLTFGAGSRLTVL.

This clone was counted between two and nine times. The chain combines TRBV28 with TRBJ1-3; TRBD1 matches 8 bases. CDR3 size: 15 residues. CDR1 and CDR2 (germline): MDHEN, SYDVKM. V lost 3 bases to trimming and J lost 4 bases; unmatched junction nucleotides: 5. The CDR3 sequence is CASSFGGQAGNTIYF. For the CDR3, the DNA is TGTGCCAGCAGTTTTGGGGGACAGGCGGGAAACACCATATATTTT. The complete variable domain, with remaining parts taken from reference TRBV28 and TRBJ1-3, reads DVKVTQSSRYLVKRTGEKVFLECVQDMDHENMFWYRQDPGLGLRLIYFSYDVKMKEKGDIPEGYSVSREKKERFSLILESASTNQTSMYLCASSFGGQAGNTIYFGEGSWLTVV.

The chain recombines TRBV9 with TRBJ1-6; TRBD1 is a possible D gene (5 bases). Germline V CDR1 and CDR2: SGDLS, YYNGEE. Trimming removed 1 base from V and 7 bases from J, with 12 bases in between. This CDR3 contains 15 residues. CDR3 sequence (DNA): TGTGCCAGCAGCGTAAGTGAGCGGGGCAATTCACCCCTCCACTTT. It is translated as CASSVSERGNSPLHF.

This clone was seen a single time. Here the CDR3 DNA reads TGTGCCTGGAGTCGTCAGGGGAGCTCCTACGAGCAGTACTTC. Protein sequence: CAWSRQGSSYEQYF. V and J are TRBV30 and TRBJ2-7; a weak D match, TRBD1 (6 bases). Germline V CDR1 and CDR2: GTSNPN, SVGIG (reference sequence). V gave up 2 bases and J gave up 0 bases, with 11 bases separating them. The CDR3 is 14 amino acids.

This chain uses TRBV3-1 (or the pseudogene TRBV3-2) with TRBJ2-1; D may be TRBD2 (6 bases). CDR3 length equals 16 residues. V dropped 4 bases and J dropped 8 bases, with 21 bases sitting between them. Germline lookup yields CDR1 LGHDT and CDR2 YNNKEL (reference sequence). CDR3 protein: CASSPSWGEPSHEQFF. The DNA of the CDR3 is TGTGCCAGCAGCCCGAGCTGGGGGGAGCCATCCCATGAGCAGTTCTTC.

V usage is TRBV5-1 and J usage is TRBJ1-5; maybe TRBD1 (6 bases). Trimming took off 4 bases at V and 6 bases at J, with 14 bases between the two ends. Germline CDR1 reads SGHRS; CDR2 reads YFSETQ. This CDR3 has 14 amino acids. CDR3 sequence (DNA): TGCGCCAGCAGCCCTCGCGGGGGCCCTCAGCCCCAGCATTTT. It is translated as CASSPRGGPQPQHF.

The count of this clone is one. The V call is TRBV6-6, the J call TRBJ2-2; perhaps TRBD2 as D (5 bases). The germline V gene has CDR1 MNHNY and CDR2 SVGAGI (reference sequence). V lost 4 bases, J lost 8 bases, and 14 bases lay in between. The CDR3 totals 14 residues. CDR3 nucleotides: TGTGCCAGCAGTTTACAAGCGGCGCGAGGGGAGCTGTTTTTT. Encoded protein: CASSLQAARGELFF.

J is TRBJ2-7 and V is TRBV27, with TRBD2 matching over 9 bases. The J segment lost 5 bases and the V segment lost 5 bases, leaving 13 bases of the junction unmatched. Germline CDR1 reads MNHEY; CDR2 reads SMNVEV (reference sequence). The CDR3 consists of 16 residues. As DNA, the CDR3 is TGTGCCAGCAGTACCCTTCTTGGGCGGGAGGGCCACGAGCAGTACTTC. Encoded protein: CASSTLLGREGHEQYF.

In nucleotides, the CDR3 is TGTGCCAGCAGTTCCTTCACGCTAGCGGGGGGGCCCTATGAGCAGTTCTTC. Translation: CASSSFTLAGGPYEQFF. This rearrangement joins TRBV28 to TRBJ2-1; 12 bases fit TRBD2. Germline V gene data show CDR1 as MDHEN and CDR2 as SYDVKM. The V segment lost 4 bases and the J segment 8 bases; nucleotides outside the gene matches: 12. The CDR3 is 17 residues long.

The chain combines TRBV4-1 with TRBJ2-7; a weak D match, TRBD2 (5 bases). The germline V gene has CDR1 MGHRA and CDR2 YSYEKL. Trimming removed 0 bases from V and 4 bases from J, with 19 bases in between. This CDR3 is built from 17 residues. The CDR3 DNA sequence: TGCGCCAGCAGCCAAGAAGGATCTCCGGGATTACCTTACGAGCAGTACTTC. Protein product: CASSQEGSPGLPYEQYF.

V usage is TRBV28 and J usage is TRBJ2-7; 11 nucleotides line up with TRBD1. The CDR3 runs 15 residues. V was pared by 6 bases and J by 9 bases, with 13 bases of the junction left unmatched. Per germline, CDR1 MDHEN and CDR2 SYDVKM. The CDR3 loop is CASSPTGTGGRGQYF. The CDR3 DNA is TGTGCCAGCAGCCCAACCGGGACAGGGGGTAGAGGGCAGTACTTC.

The DNA of the CDR3 is TGTGCCAGCAGCTTTCAGGGGGTAGGCTATGGCTACACCTTC. Amino acid sequence: CASSFQGVGYGYTF. V and J are TRBV5-4 and TRBJ1-2; TRBD1 matches at 7 bases. This CDR3 region has 14 residues. In germline, CDR1 is SGHNT, CDR2 YYREEE (reference sequence). The V gene end was trimmed by 2 bases and the J gene end by 4 bases; junction bases not matched to a gene: 5.

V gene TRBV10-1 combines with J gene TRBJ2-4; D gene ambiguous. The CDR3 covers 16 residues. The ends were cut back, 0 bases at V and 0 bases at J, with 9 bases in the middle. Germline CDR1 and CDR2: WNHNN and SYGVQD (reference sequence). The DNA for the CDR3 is TGCGCCAGCAGTGAGTCAGTGGCTTTAGCCAAAAACATTCAGTACTTC. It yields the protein CASSESVALAKNIQYF.